Presented here are 21 T cell receptor beta chains from one specimen sequenced in a study of blood T cell repertoires in COVID-19. TCRdb's copy holds only in-frame clones and misses some; the assay was immunoSEQ multiplex PCR. The data show roughly 570,000 clones, with approximately 91% seen just once and 7.5% to 9% held by the top ten. Sample: peripheral blood. These TCRs come from a woman in her forties or fifties with COVID-19, enrolled during active disease.

The chain links TRBV5-1 to TRBJ1-2, with D possibly being TRBD1 (5 bases). Germline V lookup: CDR1 SGHRS, CDR2 YFSETQ. The CDR3 has 16 amino acids. V lost 2 bases, J lost 1 base, and 15 bases lay in between. The DNA of the CDR3 is TGCGCCAGCAGCTTATCTGGGGCGGGGGATAACTATGGCTACACCTTC. This gives the protein CASSLSGAGDNYGYTF.

The genes are TRBV21-1 and TRBJ1-2; the table gives TRBD1 as D, unverified against the DNA. TRBV21-1 is recorded as a pseudogene. This CDR3 has 20 residues. The DNA of the CDR3 is TGTGCCAGCAGCAACACAGGTGGGCCGGCGGCTCTCCCCACCACCTATGGCTACACCTTC. Translated: CASSNTGGPAALPTTYGYTF.

The DNA of the CDR3 is TGTGCCTGGAGCCTAACCCGGAACACTGAAGCTTTCTTT. As protein: CAWSLTRNTEAFF. The chain recombines TRBV30 with TRBJ1-1, with unresolved D. V lost 3 bases, J lost 1 base, and 9 bases lay in between. CDR1 and CDR2 (germline): GTSNPN, SVGIG (reference sequence). CDR3 length equals 13 residues.

V and J are TRBV3-1 (or the pseudogene TRBV3-2) and TRBJ1-2, with 10 bases matching TRBD1. The germline V gene has CDR1 LGHDT and CDR2 YNNKEL (reference sequence). The CDR3 is 14 residues long. The V gene end was trimmed by 5 bases and the J gene end by 6 bases; junction bases not matched to a gene: 6. CDR3: CASSFPGTGDGYTF. The CDR3 DNA is TGTGCCAGCAGCTTTCCCGGGACAGGGGATGGCTACACCTTC.

The chain recombines TRBV5-4 with TRBJ2-3; no firm D call. The CDR3 is 13 amino acids. The germline V gene encodes CDR1 SGHNT and CDR2 YYREEE (reference sequence). The germline V and J ends were trimmed by 4 bases and 4 bases, with 10 bases remaining between them. CDR3 amino acids: CASSLFEPDTQYF. The CDR3 DNA follows: TGTGCCAGCAGCCTATTTGAGCCAGATACGCAGTATTTT.

This clone appeared a single time. V and J are TRBV27 and TRBJ2-7, with D perhaps TRBD1 (7 bases). CDR3 length equals 15 residues. V lost 6 bases, J lost 5 bases, and 20 bases lay in between. Germline loops: CDR1 MNHEY, CDR2 SMNVEV (reference sequence). CDR3 in DNA: TGTGCCAGCAGACGAAACCAGGGGGGTTGGAACGAGCAGTACTTC. Its protein is CASRRNQGGWNEQYF.

The rearrangement joins TRBV27 to TRBJ2-7; D possibly corresponds to TRBD2 (6 bases). CDR3 size: 14 residues. V was trimmed by 2 bases and J by 4 bases, leaving 12 bases between them. Germline CDR1 is MNHEY and CDR2 is SMNVEV (reference sequence). In DNA form, the CDR3 reads TGTGCCAGCAGTTTAGGAGGGAGATTTTACGAGCAGTACTTC. Its protein is CASSLGGRFYEQYF.

The genes are TRBV2 and TRBJ1-6; 7 bases agree with TRBD1. Unmatched junction bases numbered 7, after V lost 7 bases and J lost 10 bases. Looked up from germline, CDR1 is SNHLY and CDR2 is FYNNEI. The CDR3 is 13 amino acids. The CDR3 sequence: CASIRQGRSPLHF. In nucleotides, the CDR3 is TGTGCCAGCATCAGACAGGGAAGATCACCCCTCCACTTT.

The V and J genes are TRBV9 and TRBJ1-1; 7 nucleotides line up with TRBD1. The CDR3 totals 17 residues. V dropped 4 bases and J dropped 3; count of bases not matched to a gene: 15. Germline CDR1 SGDLS, CDR2 YYNGEE. CDR3 loop: CASSPRTGPSPDTEAFF. The CDR3 bases are TGTGCCAGCAGCCCCCGGACAGGACCAAGTCCAGACACTGAAGCTTTCTTT.

This chain joins TRBV4-2 and TRBJ1-2; TRBD1 matches at 8 bases. With V trimmed by 0 bases and J by 2 bases, 11 bases remained unmatched. This CDR3 comprises 18 residues. Germline CDR1 is LGHNA and CDR2 is YNFKEQ. The CDR3 coding sequence is TGTGCCAGCAGCCAAGATGCAGGCCTTCCAGGGGGCAACTATGGCTACACCTTC. Protein: CASSQDAGLPGGNYGYTF.

The V gene is TRBV5-1, the J gene TRBJ2-7, with D possibly TRBD2 on 5 matching bases. The CDR3 totals 13 residues. CDR1 is SGHRS, CDR2 YFSETQ, per germline. With 6 bases removed from V and 2 bases from J, the gap between germline ends came to 12 bases. CDR3 amino acids: CASTLDSAYEQYF. In DNA, the CDR3 is TGCGCCAGCACGCTGGACTCGGCCTACGAGCAGTACTTC.

This chain connects TRBV27 to TRBJ1-1; D uncertain. The CDR3 runs to 15 residues. From germline, CDR1 is MNHEY and CDR2 SMNVEV (reference sequence). V lost 6 bases to trimming and J lost 1 base, with 15 bases between them. The CDR3 DNA sequence: TGTGCCAGCAGGTATTGGGGAGGGCAGAACACTGAAGCTTTCTTT. Encoded protein: CASRYWGGQNTEAFF.

The chain combines TRBV5-1 with TRBJ2-7; 7 positions agree with TRBD1. Per the germline V gene, CDR1 is SGHRS and CDR2 is YFSETQ. The CDR3 runs to 18 residues. V gave up 3 bases and J gave up 3 bases; unmatched junction bases: 18. This CDR3 is CASSSLLPGQSFSYEQYF. CDR3 DNA: TGCGCCAGCAGCTCCCTACTTCCGGGACAGTCTTTCAGCTACGAGCAGTACTTC.

V gene TRBV5-6 combines with J gene TRBJ1-1; D gene ambiguous. Germline V CDR1 and CDR2: SGHDT, YYEEEE. Trimming took 3 bases from V and 2 from J, leaving 11 bases between them. This CDR3 comprises 14 residues. Written as DNA, the CDR3 is TGTGCCAGCAGCTCCCCTGAGATAAACACTGAAGCTTTCTTT. Residues: CASSSPEINTEAFF.

This rearrangement joins TRBV27 to TRBJ1-6; possible D gene TRBD1, 6 bases. The CDR3 is 14 amino acids. In germline, CDR1 is MNHEY, CDR2 SMNVEV (reference sequence). V lost 7 bases and J 6 bases, leaving 13 bases between the germline ends. The CDR3 loop is CASTRSGANSPLHF. CDR3 sequence (DNA): TGTGCCAGCACCCGATCAGGGGCTAATTCACCCCTCCACTTT.

The chain links TRBV6-5 to TRBJ2-5; 12 nucleotides agree with TRBD2. The V segment lost 6 bases and the J segment 1 base; nucleotides outside the gene matches: 3. This CDR3 has 15 residues. Germline assignment: CDR1 MNHEY and CDR2 SVGAGI. CDR3 sequence reads: CASRLAGGLQETQYF. CDR3 coding DNA: TGTGCCAGCAGACTAGCGGGGGGCCTCCAAGAGACCCAGTACTTC.

The chain combines TRBV3-1 (or the pseudogene TRBV3-2) with TRBJ1-2; 8 bases match TRBD1. The length of the CDR3 is 17 residues. V lost 3 bases to trimming and J lost 8 bases; unmatched junction nucleotides: 17. Per the germline V gene, CDR1 is LGHDT and CDR2 is YNNKEL (reference sequence). The CDR3 bases are TGTGCCAGCAGCCATTATGAGGCCGGACAGGGCCCCCGGGGCTACACCTTC. Its translation is CASSHYEAGQGPRGYTF.

The rearrangement joins TRBV19 to TRBJ1-1, with TRBD1 identical over 7 bases. V lost 5 bases to trimming and J lost 8 bases; unmatched junction nucleotides: 14. The CDR3 is made up of 15 amino acids. CDR1 LNHDA and CDR2 SQIVND come from the germline V gene (reference sequence). The CDR3 sequence: CASSGRQGAQREAFF. In nucleotides, the CDR3 is TGTGCCAGTAGTGGCCGACAGGGAGCCCAACGGGAAGCTTTCTTT.

This chain links TRBV5-1 with TRBJ1-5, with 10 bases fitting TRBD1. Germline CDR1 and CDR2: SGHRS and YFSETQ. Germline trimming cut 4 bases from V and 5 bases from J; bases unmatched to any gene: 6. This CDR3 contains 15 residues. Here the CDR3 reads CASSRSGTGDQPQHF. In DNA, the CDR3 is TGCGCCAGCAGCCGATCCGGGACAGGGGATCAGCCCCAGCATTTT.

The rearrangement uses TRBV5-6 and TRBJ2-1; 10 nucleotides line up with TRBD1. Germline-derived CDR1 and CDR2 are SGHDT and YYEEEE. This CDR3 is 16 amino acids long. The V gene end was trimmed by 1 base and the J gene end by 7 bases; junction bases not matched to a gene: 8. CDR3 DNA: TGTGCCAGCAGCTTGTTAGGGGACAGGGGTAGGAATGAGCAGTTCTTC. Its translation is CASSLLGDRGRNEQFF.

This chain uses TRBV5-1 with TRBJ1-1; D gene ambiguous. The CDR3 has 12 residues. V was trimmed by 0 bases and J by 4 bases, leaving 4 bases between them. Germline-derived CDR1 and CDR2 are SGHRS and YFSETQ. The CDR3 DNA reads TGCGCCAGCAGCTTGGACGGCACTGAAGCTTTCTTT. Its protein is CASSLDGTEAFF. The complete variable domain, with remaining parts taken from reference TRBV5-1 and TRBJ1-1, reads KAGVTQTPRYLIKTRGQQVTLSCSPISGHRSVSWYQQTPGQGLQFLFEYFSETQRNKGNFPGRFSGRQFSNSRSEMNVSTLELGDSALYLCASSLDGTEAFFGQGTRLTVV.